This T cell receptor (beta chain) was sequenced in a study of glioma-infiltrating T cells after dendritic cell vaccination. Time point noted: after dendritic cell vaccination, including at tumor progression/relapse. Per the germline V gene, CDR1 is GTSNPN and CDR2 is SVGIG (reference sequence). The CDR3 covers 12 residues. Primers: 60 V beta forward and 13 J beta reverse. The assay was immunoSEQ multiplex PCR, and TCRdb's table has in-frame clones only and misses some. The sample holds some 58,000 clones; 85% are singletons and the top ten take approximately 9.6%. The clonotype was recovered from a human donor with glioblastoma. The chain recombines TRBV30 with TRBJ1-5; D may be TRBD1 (6 bases). The sequencing here drew on blood, taken after dendritic cell vaccination. DNA of the CDR3: TGTAGGGGGTTTCCTAGCAATCAGCCCCAGCATTTT. Translating it yields CRGFPSNQPQHF.